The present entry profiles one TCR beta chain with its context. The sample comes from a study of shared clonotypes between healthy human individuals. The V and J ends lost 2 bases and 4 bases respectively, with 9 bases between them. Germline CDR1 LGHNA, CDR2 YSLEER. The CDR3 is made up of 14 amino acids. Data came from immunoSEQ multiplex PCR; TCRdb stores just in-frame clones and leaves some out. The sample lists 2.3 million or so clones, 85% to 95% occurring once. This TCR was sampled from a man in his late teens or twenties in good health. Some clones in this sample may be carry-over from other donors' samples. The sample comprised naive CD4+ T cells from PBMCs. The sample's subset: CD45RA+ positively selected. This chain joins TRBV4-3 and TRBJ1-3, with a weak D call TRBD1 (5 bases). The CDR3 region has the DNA TGCGCCAGCAGCCAAAGCAGGGAAGGAAACACCATATATTTT. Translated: CASSQSREGNTIYF.